The clone carrying this T cell receptor beta chain was seen many times. Its matching antigen is unknown. Construction of TCR beta libraries relied on iRepertoire HTBI primers and on Arm-PCR targeting CDR3 regions. Per the original methods: Across the samples, identification revealed some 59 TRBV and 13 to 15 TRBJ segments. TCRdb reprocessed the multiplex PCR reads with MiXCR, giving one entry per CDR3 protein. The V and J calls follow TCRdb's processing rather than the paper's. Here the sample spans 550,000 or so distinct CDR3 sequences, around 12% being singletons. This sample is part of a study of regulatory T cells in long-lasting Graves disease. Study in general: Graves' patients diagnosed newly had used antithyroid drugs under 3 months. Whole-study results and caveats: It was in persistent disease that TRBV28, TRBJ1-2 and TRBJ2-5 were favored.

Sample time point: newly diagnosed GD, antithyroid drugs for less than 3 months. PBMC-extracted RNA yielded the TCR library. This CDR3 has 17 amino acids. V was shortened by 1 base and J by 0 bases, with 15 bases between the two germline ends. The germline CDR1 and CDR2 sequences are SEHNR and FQNEAQ (reference sequence). This sample was shared with a second study, whose subject was T cells in Graves' hyperthyroidism and ophthalmopathy. That work contributes: The primer set for the first-round RT-PCR of the TCR CDR3 was HTBI.

The specimen comprised peripheral blood mononuclear cells (PBMCs), sampled at new diagnosis, from a patient treated with antithyroid drugs. The V call is TRBV7-9, the J call TRBJ1-1; the D is unclear. The receptor was isolated from a woman between 25 and 40 years old with Graves disease. Written as DNA, the CDR3 is TGTGCCAGCAGCTTAGACCTGCGGTCTAGGATGAACACTGAAGCTTTCTTT. Its translation is CASSLDLRSRMNTEAFF.